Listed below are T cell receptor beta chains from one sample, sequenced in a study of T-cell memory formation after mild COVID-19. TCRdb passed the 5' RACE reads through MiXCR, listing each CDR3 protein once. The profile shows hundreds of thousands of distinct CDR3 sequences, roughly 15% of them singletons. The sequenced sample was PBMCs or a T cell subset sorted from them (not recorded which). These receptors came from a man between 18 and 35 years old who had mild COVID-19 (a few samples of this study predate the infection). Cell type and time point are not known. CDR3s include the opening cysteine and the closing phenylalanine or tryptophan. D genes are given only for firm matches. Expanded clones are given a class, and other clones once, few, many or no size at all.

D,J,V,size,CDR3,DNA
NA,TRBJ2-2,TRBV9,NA,CASSLRVGGVNTGELFF,TGTGCCAGCAGCCTACGCGTAGGCGGGGTTAACACCGGGGAGCTGTTTTTT
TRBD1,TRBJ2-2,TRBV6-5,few,CASSFGTGSTGELFF,TGTGCCAGCAGCTTCGGGACAGGGAGCACCGGGGAGCTGTTTTTT
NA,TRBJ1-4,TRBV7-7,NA,CASSSGTAEKLFF,TGTGCTAGCAGCTCGGGGACTGCTGAAAAACTGTTTTTT
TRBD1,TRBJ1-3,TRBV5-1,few,CASSDRTGVGNTIYF,TGCGCCAGCAGCGACCGGACAGGGGTCGGCAACACCATATATTTT
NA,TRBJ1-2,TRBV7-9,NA,CASSEAGEWGYTF,TGTGCCAGCAGCGAAGCAGGGGAGTGGGGCTACACCTTC
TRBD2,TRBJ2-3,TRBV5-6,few,CASSFALAGTDTQYF,TGTGCCAGCAGCTTCGCACTAGCGGGCACAGATACGCAGTATTTT
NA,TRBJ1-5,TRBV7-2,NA,CASSPSTGMGTQHF,TGTGCCAGCAGCCCTTCAACAGGGATGGGTACCCAGCATTTT
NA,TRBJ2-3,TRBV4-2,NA,CASSQGLGTTQYF,TGTGCCAGCAGCCAAGGCCTAGGGACCACGCAGTATTTT
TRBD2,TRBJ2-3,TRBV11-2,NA,CASSPTSGADTQYF,TGTGCCAGCAGCCCCACTAGCGGTGCAGATACGCAGTATTTT
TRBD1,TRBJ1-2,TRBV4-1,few,CASSQDTAYRGRGYTF,TGCGCCAGCAGCCAAGATACCGCCTACAGGGGCCGTGGCTACACCTTC
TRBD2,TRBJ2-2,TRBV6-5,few,CASSRRGGAGTGELFF,TGTGCCAGCAGCCGCCGCGGGGGGGCGGGCACCGGGGAGCTGTTTTTT
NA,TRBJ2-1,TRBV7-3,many,CASSPSGRDHNEQFF,TGTGCCAGCAGCCCCAGCGGGCGAGACCACAATGAGCAGTTCTTC
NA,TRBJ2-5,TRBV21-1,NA,CASSKYAISNRRGGETQYF,TGTGCCAGCAGCAAATACGCCATCTCAAACCGGAGAGGAGGAGAGACCCAGTACTTC
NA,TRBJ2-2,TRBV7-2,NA,CASSLGSAGELFF,TGTGCCAGCAGCTTAGGGTCGGCCGGGGAGCTGTTTTTT
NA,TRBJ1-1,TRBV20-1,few,CSARQVNTEAFF,TGCAGTGCTAGACAGGTGAACACTGAAGCTTTCTTT
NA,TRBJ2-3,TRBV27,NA,CASSLDGTWGPYTQYF,TGTGCCAGCAGTTTGGATGGGACCTGGGGTCCATATACGCAGTATTTT
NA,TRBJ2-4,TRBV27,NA,CASSFNSVGHIQYF,TGTGCCAGCAGTTTTAACTCAGTGGGGCACATTCAGTACTTC
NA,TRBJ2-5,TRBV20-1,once,CSESSGPQETQYF,TGCAGTGAATCCTCGGGGCCCCAAGAGACCCAGTACTTC
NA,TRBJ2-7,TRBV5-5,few,CASTTDAGWSSYEQYF,TGTGCCAGCACCACCGACGCGGGATGGAGCTCCTACGAGCAGTACTTC
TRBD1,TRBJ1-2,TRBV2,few,CASRSTGGQGYTF,TGTGCCAGCAGGTCGACAGGGGGGCAAGGCTACACCTTC
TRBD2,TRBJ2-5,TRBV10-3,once,CAISLRGSIPETQYF,TGTGCCATCAGTTTGCGGGGGAGTATACCAGAGACCCAGTACTTC
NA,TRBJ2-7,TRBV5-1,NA,CASSLTDEQYF,TGCGCCAGCAGCCTCACGGACGAGCAGTACTTC
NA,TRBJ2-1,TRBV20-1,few,CSAIPGVSRSYNEQFF,TGCAGTGCCATCCCCGGCGTGTCTCGCTCCTACAATGAGCAGTTCTTC
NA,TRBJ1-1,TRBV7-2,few,CASSLGGGMENTEAFF,TGTGCCAGCAGCTTAGGCGGGGGGATGGAGAACACTGAAGCTTTCTTT
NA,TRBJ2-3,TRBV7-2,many,CASSFGGESTDTQYF,TGTGCCAGCAGCTTCGGCGGGGAAAGCACAGATACGCAGTATTTT
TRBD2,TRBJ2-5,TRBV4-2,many,CASSQEGGGDETQYF,TGTGCCAGCAGCCAAGAAGGCGGGGGGGACGAGACCCAGTACTTC
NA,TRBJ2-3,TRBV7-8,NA,CASSTHSTDTQYF,TGTGCCAGCAGCACCCACAGCACAGATACGCAGTATTTT
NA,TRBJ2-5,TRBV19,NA,CASGERVNQETQYF,TGTGCCAGTGGAGAGCGAGTGAATCAAGAGACCCAGTACTTC
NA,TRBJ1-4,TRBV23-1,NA,CASSREGIPEKLFF,TGCGCCAGCAGTCGGGAGGGGATCCCTGAAAAACTGTTTTTT
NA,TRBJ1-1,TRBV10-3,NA,CAITGTMNTEAFF,TGTGCCATAACCGGGACTATGAACACTGAAGCTTTCTTT
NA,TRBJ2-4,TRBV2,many,CASSEFPPSAKNIQYF,TGTGCCAGCAGTGAGTTCCCCCCGAGCGCCAAAAACATTCAGTACTTC
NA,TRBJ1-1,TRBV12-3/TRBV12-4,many,CASSLRSGSMNTEAFF,TGTGCCAGCAGTTTAAGGTCGGGGAGCATGAACACTGAAGCTTTCTTT
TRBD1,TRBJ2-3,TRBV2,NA,CASKRGTGGADTQYF,TGTGCCAGCAAGCGGGGGACAGGGGGTGCAGATACGCAGTATTTT
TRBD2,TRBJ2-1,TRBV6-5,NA,CASSFHSGGVSYNEQFF,TGTGCCAGCAGTTTCCATAGCGGGGGGGTTTCCTACAATGAGCAGTTCTTC
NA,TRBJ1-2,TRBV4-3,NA,CASSHDLSGDYGYTF,TGCGCCAGCAGCCACGATCTCAGCGGAGACTATGGCTACACCTTC
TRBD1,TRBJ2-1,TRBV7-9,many,CASSLWDRGKQFF,TGTGCCAGCAGCTTATGGGACAGGGGGAAACAGTTCTTC
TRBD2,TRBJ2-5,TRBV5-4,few,CASRPTSGAQETQYF,TGTGCCAGCAGACCTACTAGCGGGGCGCAAGAGACCCAGTACTTC
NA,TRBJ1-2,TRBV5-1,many,CASSFDRPLANYGYTF,TGCGCCAGCAGCTTCGACAGGCCCCTTGCTAACTATGGCTACACCTTC
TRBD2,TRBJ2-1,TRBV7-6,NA,CASSSTLSGEQFF,TGTGCCAGCAGCTCGACCCTTAGCGGGGAGCAGTTCTTC
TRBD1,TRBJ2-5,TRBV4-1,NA,CASSQVTGAQETQYF,TGCGCCAGCAGCCAGGTGACAGGGGCCCAAGAGACCCAGTACTTC
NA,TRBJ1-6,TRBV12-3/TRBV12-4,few,CASSLRVDNSPLHF,TGTGCCAGCAGTTTAAGGGTAGATAATTCACCCCTCCACTTT
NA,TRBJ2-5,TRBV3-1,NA,CASKGTSRRRETQYF,TGTGCCAGCAAAGGGACATCTCGGCGTCGAGAGACCCAGTACTTC
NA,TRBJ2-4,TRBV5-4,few,CASSLGTENIQYF,TGTGCCAGCAGCCTCGGGACGGAAAACATTCAGTACTTC
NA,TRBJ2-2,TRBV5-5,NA,CASSLAVSTGELFF,TGTGCCAGCAGCTTGGCAGTGTCCACCGGGGAGCTGTTTTTT
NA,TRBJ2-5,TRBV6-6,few,CASIGETQYF,TGTGCCAGCATTGGTGAGACCCAGTACTTC
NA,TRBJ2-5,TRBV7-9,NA,CASSDESWGSKETQYF,TGTGCCAGCAGCGACGAATCGTGGGGGAGCAAAGAGACCCAGTACTTC
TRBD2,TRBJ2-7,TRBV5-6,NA,CASSMLAGGFYEQYF,TGTGCCAGCAGCATGCTAGCGGGGGGCTTCTACGAGCAGTACTTC
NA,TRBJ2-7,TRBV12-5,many,CASGLNPYEQYF,TGTGCTAGTGGTTTGAATCCATACGAGCAGTACTTC
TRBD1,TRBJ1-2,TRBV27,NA,CASSFRQGGYGYTF,TGTGCCAGCAGTTTTCGACAGGGCGGCTATGGCTACACCTTC
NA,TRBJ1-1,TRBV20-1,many,CSARPGLNTEAFF,TGCAGTGCTAGACCGGGTCTCAACACTGAAGCTTTCTTT
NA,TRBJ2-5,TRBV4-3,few,CATPDLPQETQYF,TGCGCCACCCCAGACTTGCCACAAGAGACCCAGTACTTC
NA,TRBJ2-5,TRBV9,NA,CASSPSPYSEGMGETQYF,TGTGCCAGCAGCCCAAGCCCCTACTCCGAGGGGATGGGAGAGACCCAGTACTTC